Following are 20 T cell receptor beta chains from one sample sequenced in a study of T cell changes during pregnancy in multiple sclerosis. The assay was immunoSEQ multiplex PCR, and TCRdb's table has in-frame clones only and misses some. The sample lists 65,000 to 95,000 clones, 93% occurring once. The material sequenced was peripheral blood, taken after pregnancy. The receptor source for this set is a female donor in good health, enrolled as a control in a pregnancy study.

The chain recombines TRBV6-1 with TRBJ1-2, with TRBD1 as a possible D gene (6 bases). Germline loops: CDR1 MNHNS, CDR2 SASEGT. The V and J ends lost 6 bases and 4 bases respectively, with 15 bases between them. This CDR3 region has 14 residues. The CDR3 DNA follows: TGTGCCAGCAGGGCCCCCGGACAGATCTATGGCTACACCTTC. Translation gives CASRAPGQIYGYTF.

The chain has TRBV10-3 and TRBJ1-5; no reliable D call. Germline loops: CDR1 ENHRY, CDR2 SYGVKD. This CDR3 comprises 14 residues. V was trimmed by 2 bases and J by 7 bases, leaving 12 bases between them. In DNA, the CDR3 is TGTGCCATCAGTGAGGCGGCAGATAGGCAGCCCCAGCATTTT. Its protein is CAISEAADRQPQHF.

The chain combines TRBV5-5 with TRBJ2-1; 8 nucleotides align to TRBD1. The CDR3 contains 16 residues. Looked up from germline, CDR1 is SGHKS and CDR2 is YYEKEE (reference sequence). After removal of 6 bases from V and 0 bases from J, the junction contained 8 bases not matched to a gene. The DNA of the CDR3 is TGTGCCAGCACCACAGGGACAGGCTTCTCCTACAATGAGCAGTTCTTC. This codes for CASTTGTGFSYNEQFF.

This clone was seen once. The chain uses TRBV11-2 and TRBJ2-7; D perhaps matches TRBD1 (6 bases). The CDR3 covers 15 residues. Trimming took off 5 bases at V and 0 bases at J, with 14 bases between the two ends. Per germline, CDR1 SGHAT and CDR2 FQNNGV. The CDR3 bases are TGTGCCAGCAGCCCAGGGGCGAAACCCTCCTACGAGCAGTACTTC. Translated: CASSPGAKPSYEQYF.

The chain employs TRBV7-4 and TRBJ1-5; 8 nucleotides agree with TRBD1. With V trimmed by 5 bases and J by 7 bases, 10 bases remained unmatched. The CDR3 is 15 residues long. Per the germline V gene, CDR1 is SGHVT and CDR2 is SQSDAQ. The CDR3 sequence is CASSPTRTGSQPQHF. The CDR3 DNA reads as TGTGCCAGCAGCCCAACTAGGACAGGGAGCCAGCCCCAGCATTTT.

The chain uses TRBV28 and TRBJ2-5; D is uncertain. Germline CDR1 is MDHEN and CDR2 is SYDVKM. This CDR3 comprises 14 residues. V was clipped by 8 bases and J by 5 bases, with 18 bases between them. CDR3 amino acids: CASESSLVAETQYF. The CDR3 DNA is TGTGCCAGCGAGTCGTCATTGGTTGCCGAGACCCAGTACTTC.

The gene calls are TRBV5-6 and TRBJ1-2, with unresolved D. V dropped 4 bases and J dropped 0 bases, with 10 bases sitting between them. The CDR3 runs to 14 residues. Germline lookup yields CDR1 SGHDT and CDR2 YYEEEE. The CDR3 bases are TGTGCCAGCAGCCCGTTGACTCCTAACTATGGCTACACCTTC. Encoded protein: CASSPLTPNYGYTF.

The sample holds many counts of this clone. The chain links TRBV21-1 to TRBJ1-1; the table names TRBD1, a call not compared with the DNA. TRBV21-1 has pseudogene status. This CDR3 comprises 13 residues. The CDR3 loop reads CASSLDRDPEAFF. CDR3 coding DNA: TGTGCCAGCAGCCTCGACAGGGACCCTGAAGCTTTCTTT.

The CDR3 sequence is CASNRAGTGGYEQYF. DNA of the CDR3: TGTGCCAGCAACCGCGCCGGGACAGGGGGCTACGAGCAGTACTTC. The rearrangement uses TRBV2 and TRBJ2-7; the match to TRBD1 covers 11 bases. The germline V gene has CDR1 SNHLY and CDR2 FYNNEI. The J segment lost 3 bases and the V segment lost 7 bases, leaving 8 bases of the junction unmatched. This CDR3 is built from 15 residues.

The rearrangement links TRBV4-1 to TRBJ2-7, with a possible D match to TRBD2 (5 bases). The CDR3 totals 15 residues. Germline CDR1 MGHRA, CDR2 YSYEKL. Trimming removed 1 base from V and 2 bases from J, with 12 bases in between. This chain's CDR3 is CASSQVAGLTYEQYF. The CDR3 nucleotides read TGCGCCAGCAGCCAAGTTGCGGGCCTAACCTACGAGCAGTACTTC.

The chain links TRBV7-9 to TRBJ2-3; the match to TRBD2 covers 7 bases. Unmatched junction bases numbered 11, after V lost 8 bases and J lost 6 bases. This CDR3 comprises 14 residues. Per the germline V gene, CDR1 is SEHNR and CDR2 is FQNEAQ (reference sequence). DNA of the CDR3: TGTGCCAGCGCCAAAGCGGGGCTGGTGGATACGCAGTATTTT. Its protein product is CASAKAGLVDTQYF.

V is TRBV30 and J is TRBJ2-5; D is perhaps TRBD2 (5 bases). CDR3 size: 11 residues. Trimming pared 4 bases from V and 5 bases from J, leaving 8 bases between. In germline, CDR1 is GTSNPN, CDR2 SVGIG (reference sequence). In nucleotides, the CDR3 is TGTGCCTGGATGGGAGAGGAGACCCAGTACTTC. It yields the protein CAWMGEETQYF.

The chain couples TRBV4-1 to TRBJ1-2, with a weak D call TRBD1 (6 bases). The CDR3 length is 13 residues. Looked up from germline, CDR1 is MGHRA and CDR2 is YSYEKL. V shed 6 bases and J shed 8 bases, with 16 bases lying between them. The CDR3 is CASRIPGVKGYTF. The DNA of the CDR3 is TGCGCCAGCAGGATCCCAGGGGTGAAGGGCTACACCTTC.

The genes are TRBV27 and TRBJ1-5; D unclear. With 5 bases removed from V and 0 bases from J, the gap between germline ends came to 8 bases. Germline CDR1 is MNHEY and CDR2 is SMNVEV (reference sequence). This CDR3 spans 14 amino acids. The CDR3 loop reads CASSQTVSNQPQHF. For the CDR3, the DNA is TGTGCCAGCAGTCAAACAGTTAGCAATCAGCCCCAGCATTTT.

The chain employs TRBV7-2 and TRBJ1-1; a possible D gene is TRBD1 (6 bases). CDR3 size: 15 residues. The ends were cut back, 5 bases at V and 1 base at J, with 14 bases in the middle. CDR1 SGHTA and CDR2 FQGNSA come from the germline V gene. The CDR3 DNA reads TGTGCCAGCAGCCCCCAATCGACAGGGAACACTGAAGCTTTCTTT. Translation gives CASSPQSTGNTEAFF.

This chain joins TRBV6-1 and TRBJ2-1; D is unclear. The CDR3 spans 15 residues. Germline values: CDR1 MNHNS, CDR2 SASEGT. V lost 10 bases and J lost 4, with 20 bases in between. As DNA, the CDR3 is TGTGCCATATCCTCCTCGCTAGAGACTTACAATGAGCAGTTCTTC. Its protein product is CAISSSLETYNEQFF.

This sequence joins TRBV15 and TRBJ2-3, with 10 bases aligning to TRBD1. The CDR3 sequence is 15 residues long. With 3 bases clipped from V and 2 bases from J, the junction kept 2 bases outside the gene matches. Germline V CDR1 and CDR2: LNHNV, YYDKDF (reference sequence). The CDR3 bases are TGTGCCACCAGCAGGGGACAGGGGCCCACAGATACGCAGTATTTT. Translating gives CATSRGQGPTDTQYF.

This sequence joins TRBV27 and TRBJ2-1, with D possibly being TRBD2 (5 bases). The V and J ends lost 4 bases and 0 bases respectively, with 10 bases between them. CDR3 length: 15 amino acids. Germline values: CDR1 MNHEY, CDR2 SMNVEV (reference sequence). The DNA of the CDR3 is TGTGCCAGCAGTTCAGAGGGCTACTCCTACAATGAGCAGTTCTTC. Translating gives CASSSEGYSYNEQFF.

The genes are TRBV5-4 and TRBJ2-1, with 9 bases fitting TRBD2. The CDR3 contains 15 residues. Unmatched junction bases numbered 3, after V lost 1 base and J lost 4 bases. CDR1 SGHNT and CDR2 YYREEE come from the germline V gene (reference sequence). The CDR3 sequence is CASSLRLADYNEQFF. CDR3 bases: TGTGCCAGCAGCTTGAGACTAGCGGATTACAATGAGCAGTTCTTC.

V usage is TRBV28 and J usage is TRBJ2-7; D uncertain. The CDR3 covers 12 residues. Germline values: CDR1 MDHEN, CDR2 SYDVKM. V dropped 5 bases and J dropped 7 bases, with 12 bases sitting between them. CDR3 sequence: CASSPTAYEQYF. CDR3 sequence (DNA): TGTGCCAGCAGTCCGACTGCTTATGAGCAGTACTTC.